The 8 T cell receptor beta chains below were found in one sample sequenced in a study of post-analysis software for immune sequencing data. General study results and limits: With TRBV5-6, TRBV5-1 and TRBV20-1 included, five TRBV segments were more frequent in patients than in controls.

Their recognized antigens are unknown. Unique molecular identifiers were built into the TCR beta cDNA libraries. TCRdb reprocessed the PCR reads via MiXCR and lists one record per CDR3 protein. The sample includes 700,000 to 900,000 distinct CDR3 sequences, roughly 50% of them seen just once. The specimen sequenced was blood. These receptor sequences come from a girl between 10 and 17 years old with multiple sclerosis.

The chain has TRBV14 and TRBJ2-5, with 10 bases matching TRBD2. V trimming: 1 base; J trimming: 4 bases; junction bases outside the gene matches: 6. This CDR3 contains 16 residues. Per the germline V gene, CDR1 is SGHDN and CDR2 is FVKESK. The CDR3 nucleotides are TGTGCCAGCAGCCAAGCAGGACTAGCGGTTAGAGAGACCCAGTACTTC. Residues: CASSQAGLAVRETQYF.

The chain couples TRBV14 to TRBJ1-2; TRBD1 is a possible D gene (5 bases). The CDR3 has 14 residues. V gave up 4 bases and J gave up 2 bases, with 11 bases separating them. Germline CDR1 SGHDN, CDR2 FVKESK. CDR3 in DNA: TGTGCCAGCAGCCTGTGGGGGAGCAACTATGGCTACACCTTC. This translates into CASSLWGSNYGYTF.

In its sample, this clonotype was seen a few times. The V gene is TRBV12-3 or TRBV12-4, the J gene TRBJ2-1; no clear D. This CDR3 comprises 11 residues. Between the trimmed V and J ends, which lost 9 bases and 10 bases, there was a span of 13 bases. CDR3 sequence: CASSVEVEQFF. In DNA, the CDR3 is TGTGCCAGTAGTGTTGAAGTGGAGCAGTTCTTC.

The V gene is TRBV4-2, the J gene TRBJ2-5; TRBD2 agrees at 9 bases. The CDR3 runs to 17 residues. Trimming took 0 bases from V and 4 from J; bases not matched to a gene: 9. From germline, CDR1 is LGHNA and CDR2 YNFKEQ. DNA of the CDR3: TGTGCCAGCAGCCAAGAAGTTGCGGGAGGGCCCTTAGAGACCCAGTACTTC. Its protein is CASSQEVAGGPLETQYF.

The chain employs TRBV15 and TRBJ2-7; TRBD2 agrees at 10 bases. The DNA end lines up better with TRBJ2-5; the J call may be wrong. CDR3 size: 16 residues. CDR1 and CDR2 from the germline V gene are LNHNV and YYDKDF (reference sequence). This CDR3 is CATSRVPSGRLETQYF. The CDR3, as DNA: TGTGCCACCAGCAGAGTACCTAGCGGGAGATTGGAGACCCAGTACTTC.

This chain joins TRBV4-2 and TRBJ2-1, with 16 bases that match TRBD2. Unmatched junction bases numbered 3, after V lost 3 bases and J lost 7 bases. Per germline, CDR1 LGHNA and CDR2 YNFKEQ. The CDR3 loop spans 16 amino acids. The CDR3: CASSQPGLAGGNEQFF. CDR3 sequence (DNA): TGTGCCAGCAGCCAGCCGGGACTAGCGGGAGGGAATGAGCAGTTCTTC.

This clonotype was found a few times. The DNA for the CDR3 is TGTGCCAGCAGCCAAGATCCGCTTCGGCTAGCGGGAGGGGGGGGCACAGATACGCAGTATTTT. Protein: CASSQDPLRLAGGGGTDTQYF. V usage is TRBV4-2 and J usage is TRBJ2-3; 12 bases fit TRBD2. Germline CDR1 LGHNA, CDR2 YNFKEQ. V was clipped by 0 bases and J by 1 base; unmatched bases: 14. The CDR3 runs 21 residues.

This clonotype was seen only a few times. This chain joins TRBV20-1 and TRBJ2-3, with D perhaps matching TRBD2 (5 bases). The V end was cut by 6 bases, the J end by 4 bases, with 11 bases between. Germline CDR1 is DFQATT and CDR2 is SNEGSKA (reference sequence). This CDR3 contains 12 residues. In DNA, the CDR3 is TGCAGTGCCCACGGGGATGCAGATACGCAGTATTTT. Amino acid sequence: CSAHGDADTQYF.